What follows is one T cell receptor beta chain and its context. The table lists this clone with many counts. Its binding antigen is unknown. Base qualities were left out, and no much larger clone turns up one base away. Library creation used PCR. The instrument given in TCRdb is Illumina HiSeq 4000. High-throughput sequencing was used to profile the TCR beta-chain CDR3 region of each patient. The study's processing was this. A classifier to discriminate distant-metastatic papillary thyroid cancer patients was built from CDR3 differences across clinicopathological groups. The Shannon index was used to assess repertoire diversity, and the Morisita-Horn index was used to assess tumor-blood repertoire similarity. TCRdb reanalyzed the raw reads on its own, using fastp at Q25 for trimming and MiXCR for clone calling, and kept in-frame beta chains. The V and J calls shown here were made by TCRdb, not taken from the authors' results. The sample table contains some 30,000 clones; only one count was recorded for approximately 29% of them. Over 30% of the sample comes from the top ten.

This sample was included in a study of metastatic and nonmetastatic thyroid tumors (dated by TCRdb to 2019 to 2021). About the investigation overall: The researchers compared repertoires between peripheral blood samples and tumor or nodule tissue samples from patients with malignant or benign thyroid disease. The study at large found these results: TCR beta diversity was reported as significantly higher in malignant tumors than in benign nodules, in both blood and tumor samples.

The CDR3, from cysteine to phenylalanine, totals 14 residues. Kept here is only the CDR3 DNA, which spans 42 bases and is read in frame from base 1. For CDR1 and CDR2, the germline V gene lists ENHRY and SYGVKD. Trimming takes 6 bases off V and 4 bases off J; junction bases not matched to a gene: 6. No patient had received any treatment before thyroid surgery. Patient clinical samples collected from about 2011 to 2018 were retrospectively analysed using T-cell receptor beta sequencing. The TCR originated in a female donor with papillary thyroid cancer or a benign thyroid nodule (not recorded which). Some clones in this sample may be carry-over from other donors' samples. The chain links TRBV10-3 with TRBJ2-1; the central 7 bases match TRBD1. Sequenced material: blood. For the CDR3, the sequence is CAISGQETYNEQFF. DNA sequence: TGTGCCATCAGCGGACAGGAGACTTACAATGAGCAGTTCTTC.